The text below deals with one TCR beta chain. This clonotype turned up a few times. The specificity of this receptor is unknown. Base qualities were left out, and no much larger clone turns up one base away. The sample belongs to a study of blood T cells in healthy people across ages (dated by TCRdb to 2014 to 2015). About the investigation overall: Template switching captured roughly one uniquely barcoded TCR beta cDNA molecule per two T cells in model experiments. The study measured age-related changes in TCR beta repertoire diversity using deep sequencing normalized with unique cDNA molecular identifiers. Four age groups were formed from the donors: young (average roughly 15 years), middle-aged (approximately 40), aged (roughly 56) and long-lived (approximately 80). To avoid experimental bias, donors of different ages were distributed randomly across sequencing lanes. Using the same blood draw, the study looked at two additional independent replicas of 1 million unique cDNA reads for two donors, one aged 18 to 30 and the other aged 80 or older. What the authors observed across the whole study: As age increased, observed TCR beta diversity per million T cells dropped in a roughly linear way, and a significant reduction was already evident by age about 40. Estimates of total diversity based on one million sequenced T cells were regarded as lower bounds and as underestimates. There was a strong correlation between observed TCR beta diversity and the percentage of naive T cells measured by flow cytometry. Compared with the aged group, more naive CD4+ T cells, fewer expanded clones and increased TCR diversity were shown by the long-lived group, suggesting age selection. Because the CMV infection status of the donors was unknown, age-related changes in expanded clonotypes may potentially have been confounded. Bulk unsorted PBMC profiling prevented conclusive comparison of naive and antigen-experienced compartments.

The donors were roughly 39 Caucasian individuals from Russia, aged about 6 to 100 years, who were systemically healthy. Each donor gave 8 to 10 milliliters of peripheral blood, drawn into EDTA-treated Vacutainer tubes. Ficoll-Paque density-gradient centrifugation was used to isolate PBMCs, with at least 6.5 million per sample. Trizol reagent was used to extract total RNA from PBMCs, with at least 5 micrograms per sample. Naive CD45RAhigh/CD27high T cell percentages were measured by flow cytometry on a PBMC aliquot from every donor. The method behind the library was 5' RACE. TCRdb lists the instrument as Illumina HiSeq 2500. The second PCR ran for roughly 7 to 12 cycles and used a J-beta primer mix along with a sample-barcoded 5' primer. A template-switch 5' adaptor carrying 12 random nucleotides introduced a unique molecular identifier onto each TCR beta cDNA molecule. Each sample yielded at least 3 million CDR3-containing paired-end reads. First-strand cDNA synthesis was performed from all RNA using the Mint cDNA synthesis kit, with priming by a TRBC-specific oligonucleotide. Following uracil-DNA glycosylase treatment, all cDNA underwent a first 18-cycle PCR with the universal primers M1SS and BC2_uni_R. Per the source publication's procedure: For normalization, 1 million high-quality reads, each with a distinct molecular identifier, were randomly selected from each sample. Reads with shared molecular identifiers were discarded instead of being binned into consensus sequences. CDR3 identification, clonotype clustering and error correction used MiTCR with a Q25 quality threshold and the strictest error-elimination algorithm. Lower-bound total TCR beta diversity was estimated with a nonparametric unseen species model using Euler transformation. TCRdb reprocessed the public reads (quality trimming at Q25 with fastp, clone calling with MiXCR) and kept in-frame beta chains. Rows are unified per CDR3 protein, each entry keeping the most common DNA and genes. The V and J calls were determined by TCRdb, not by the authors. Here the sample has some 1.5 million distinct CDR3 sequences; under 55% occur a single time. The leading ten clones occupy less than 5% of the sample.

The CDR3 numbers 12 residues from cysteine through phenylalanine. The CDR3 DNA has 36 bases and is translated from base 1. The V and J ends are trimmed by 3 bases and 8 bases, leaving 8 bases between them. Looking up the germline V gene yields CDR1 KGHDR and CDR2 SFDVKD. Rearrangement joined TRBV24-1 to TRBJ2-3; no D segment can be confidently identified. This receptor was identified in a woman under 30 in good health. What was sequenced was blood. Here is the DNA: TGTGCCACCAGTGATGTTTACGGTACGCAGTATTTT. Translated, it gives CATSDVYGTQYF.